This T cell receptor beta chain was documented in a study of OX40 agonist ivuxolimab in advanced cancers. About the research overall: Patients in the trial were receiving intravenous ivuxolimab every 2 weeks, at doses of 0.01 to 10 mg/kg. Dose-escalation patients had hepatocellular carcinoma, melanoma, renal cell or head and neck cancer. The study, taken as a whole, reports: Some nonresponders also had low normalized T-cell clonal expansion. Not determined was the antigen specificity of the expanded peripheral T cells.

Here immunoSEQ multiplex PCR was the method, and the copy in TCRdb shows in-frame clones only, minus some. Counted here are roughly 24,000 clones, about four fifths occurring once; the ten biggest clones make up 25%. As concerns this clone: Antigen: not known.

The sequence derives from an adult with an advanced solid tumor such as melanoma, head and neck, liver or kidney cancer. The material was CD4+ or CD8+ T cells sorted from blood, obtained in a trial of the OX40 agonist ivuxolimab.

The CDR3 reads CASSPQAGKGGYTF. CDR3 nucleotide sequence: TGTGCCAGCAGCCCTCAAGCAGGGAAGGGTGGCTACACCTTC. The chain uses TRBV9 and TRBJ1-2, with D maybe TRBD1 (5 bases). Germline lookup yields CDR1 SGDLS and CDR2 YYNGEE. The V end was cut by 4 bases, the J end by 7 bases, with 17 bases between. This CDR3 is 14 amino acids long.